The clone carrying this T cell receptor beta chain has at least ten counts. CDR3 length equals 15 residues. Unmatched junction bases numbered 8, after V lost 4 bases and J lost 3 bases. Looked up from germline, CDR1 is SGHRS and CDR2 is YFSETQ. Authors of the study amplified TCR beta CDR3 regions from RNA transcripts. HTBI primers drove first-round RT-PCR of the TCR CDR3. Each CDR3 protein is one row after TCRdb ran MiXCR on the multiplex PCR reads. The sample holds about 500,000 distinct CDR3 sequences, around 15% seen once. This record belongs to a study of T cells in Graves' hyperthyroidism and ophthalmopathy.

The chain joins TRBV5-1 to TRBJ2-7; 9 positions agree with TRBD2. The sequenced material came from blood. The origin of this receptor is a woman in her twenties or thirties with Graves' ophthalmopathy. The CDR3 DNA reads TGCGCCAGCAGCCCCTGGACAGCGGGAGGCTACGAGCAGTACTTC. The encoded protein is CASSPWTAGGYEQYF. The entire variable domain, with the rest obtained from reference TRBV5-1 and TRBJ2-7, is as follows: KAGVTQTPRYLIKTRGQQVTLSCSPISGHRSVSWYQQTPGQGLQFLFEYFSETQRNKGNFPGRFSGRQFSNSRSEMNVSTLELGDSALYLCASSPWTAGGYEQYFGPGTRLTVT.